A single sample is the source of the 5 T cell receptor beta chains below, sequenced in a study of T cells after posttransplantation cyclophosphamide. A marrow graft followed busulfan-fludarabine conditioning, with cyclophosphamide on days +3 and +4. The repertoire was sequenced with immunoSEQ multiplex PCR; TCRdb's copy has only in-frame clones and lacks some. The table lists tens of thousands of clones, roughly 87% of them singletons, with around 2.3% in the top ten. The sample here was PBMCs, taken around 58 days after allogeneic stem cell transplant with posttransplant cyclophosphamide. Source of these receptors: a male patient aged 55-69 years who received an allogeneic stem cell transplant from a related donor and was CMV-positive. The graft donor may account for some of the T cells.

This clone was recorded only once. The chain couples TRBV6-1 to TRBJ2-2; a weak D match, TRBD1 (6 bases). The CDR3 consists of 14 residues. The V gene lost 8 bases and the J gene lost 7 bases, with 17 bases spanning the gap. Germline-derived CDR1 and CDR2 are MNHNS and SASEGT. In nucleotides, the CDR3 is TGTGCCAGCGAGCAGGGGCTGACGCTCGGGGAGCTGTTTTTT. Its translation: CASEQGLTLGELFF.

The chain uses TRBV19 and TRBJ1-1; D perhaps matches TRBD1 (5 bases). V lost 1 base and J 4 bases, leaving 10 bases between the germline ends. CDR3 length equals 14 residues. The germline V gene encodes CDR1 LNHDA and CDR2 SQIVND (reference sequence). The CDR3 DNA is TGTGCCAGTAGTATAGGAGGAAGGGGCACTGAAGCTTTCTTT. This codes for CASSIGGRGTEAFF.

The genes are TRBV7-9 and TRBJ2-5; 10 nucleotides align to TRBD1. The germline gives CDR1 SEHNR, CDR2 FQNEAQ (reference sequence). V lost 5 bases and J lost 3; bases outside the gene matches: 3. The CDR3 is made up of 14 amino acids. In nucleotides, the CDR3 is TGTGCCAGCAGCGTCGGACAGGGGGAAGAGACCCAGTACTTC. Amino acid sequence: CASSVGQGEETQYF. The complete variable domain, with remaining parts taken from reference TRBV7-9 and TRBJ2-5, reads DTGVSQNPRHKITKRGQNVTFRCDPISEHNRLYWYRQTLGQGPEFLTYFQNEAQLEKSRLLSDRFSAERPKGSFSTLEIQRTEQGDSAMYLCASSVGQGEETQYFGPGTRLLVL.

The V call is TRBV5-4, the J call TRBJ2-7; tentative D call: TRBD1 (6 bases). This CDR3 has 14 amino acids. Germline V gene data show CDR1 as SGHNT and CDR2 as YYREEE (reference sequence). The V gene lost 2 bases and the J gene lost 0 bases, with 9 bases spanning the gap. The CDR3 region is CASSFGGSSYEQYF. The CDR3 bases are TGTGCCAGCAGCTTTGGGGGCTCCTCCTACGAGCAGTACTTC.

This chain joins TRBV7-2 and TRBJ1-3; D unclear. The V gene lost 5 bases and the J gene lost 4 bases, with 12 bases spanning the gap. Germline CDR1 reads SGHTA; CDR2 reads FQGNSA. The CDR3 totals 14 residues. Here the CDR3 DNA reads TGTGCCAGCAGCCCGGTCAGGTCCGGAAACACCATATATTTT. Its translation: CASSPVRSGNTIYF. Full variable domain (rest looked up from reference TRBV7-2 and TRBJ1-3): GAGVSQSPSNKVTEKGKDVELRCDPISGHTALYWYRQSLGQGLEFLIYFQGNSAPDKSGLPSDRFSAERTGGSVSTLTIQRTQQEDSAVYLCASSPVRSGNTIYFGEGSWLTVV.